What follows are 21 T cell receptor beta chains derived from one specimen sequenced in a study of blood T cells in healthy people across ages. Combining a sample-barcoded 5' primer with a J-beta primer mix, a second PCR ran for about 7 to 11 cycles. TCRdb ran MiXCR on the 5' RACE reads and lists one entry per CDR3 protein. The sample lists fewer than 1,000,000 distinct CDR3 sequences, about 42% occurring once. Material for sequencing was blood. The source is a man aged 55 to 70 in good health.

The chain recombines TRBV9 with TRBJ2-1; D perhaps matches TRBD1 (6 bases). CDR1 and CDR2 (germline): SGDLS, YYNGEE. The CDR3 is made up of 17 amino acids. Deletions cut 0 bases from V and 0 bases from J, with 13 bases between. The CDR3 DNA sequence: TGTGCCAGCAGCGTAGTTGGCACAGGGAGCTCCTACAATGAGCAGTTCTTC. This sequence encodes CASSVVGTGSSYNEQFF.

The chain recombines TRBV13 with TRBJ2-1; TRBD1 might be the D (6 bases). V lost 5 bases to trimming and J lost 3 bases, with 14 bases between them. Germline CDR1 and CDR2: PRHDT and FYEKMQ (reference sequence). This CDR3 has 15 residues. In DNA form, the CDR3 reads TGTGCCAGCAGCCTGACAGGTAGGGTCTACAATGAGCAGTTCTTC. It is translated as CASSLTGRVYNEQFF.

The chain carries TRBV5-1 and TRBJ2-5; 9 bases line up with TRBD2. V trimming: 5 bases; J trimming: 11 bases; junction bases outside the gene matches: 19. CDR3 length: 16 residues. Germline CDR1 reads SGHRS; CDR2 reads YFSETQ. CDR3 DNA sequence: TGCGCCAGCAGTCTTAAGGCTAGCGGGGCAACGGGGGAGCAGTACTTC. Protein product: CASSLKASGATGEQYF.

This rearrangement joins TRBV12-5 to TRBJ2-1, with TRBD1 as a possible D gene (5 bases). Near its end, the DNA agrees better with TRBJ2-7, so the J call may be wrong. Looked up from germline, CDR1 is LGHNT and CDR2 is FRNRAP. The CDR3 is 13 amino acids. The CDR3 DNA is TGTGCTAGTGGTTTAGGCAGGGCGAACGAGCAGTACTTC. Amino acids: CASGLGRANEQYF.

The chain couples TRBV5-6 to TRBJ2-1, with 10 bases aligning to TRBD2. The germline gives CDR1 SGHDT, CDR2 YYEEEE. This CDR3 has 15 residues. Germline trimming cut 5 bases from V and 8 bases from J; bases unmatched to any gene: 10. CDR3 in DNA: TGTGCCAGCAGGGAAGGGACTAGCGACTCGGATGAGCAGTTCTTC. This sequence encodes CASREGTSDSDEQFF.

This clonotype has a single count. The chain combines TRBV14 with TRBJ1-1; 8 nucleotides line up with TRBD1. The CDR3 runs 16 residues. V shed 4 bases, J shed 1 base, and the junction held 8 bases outside the gene matches. From germline, CDR1 is SGHDN and CDR2 FVKESK. CDR3 in DNA: TGTGCCAGCAGCCGCCCGGGACAGGCACCGAACACTGAAGCTTTCTTT. Protein: CASSRPGQAPNTEAFF.

This clonotype was picked up a small number of times. The genes are TRBV5-6 and TRBJ1-6, with D unclear. The CDR3 length is 14 residues. Germline V gives CDR1 SGHDT, CDR2 YYEEEE. V lost 2 bases to trimming and J lost 7 bases, with 10 bases between them. The CDR3 loop reads CASSFGQTNSPLHF. Here the CDR3 DNA reads TGTGCCAGCAGCTTCGGGCAGACAAATTCACCCCTCCACTTT. The complete variable domain, with remaining parts taken from reference TRBV5-6 and TRBJ1-6, reads DAGVTQSPTHLIKTRGQQVTLRCSPKSGHDTVSWYQQALGQGPQFIFQYYEEEERQRGNFPDRFSGHQFPNYSSELNVNALLLGDSALYLCASSFGQTNSPLHFGNGTRLTVT.

V is TRBV7-9 and J is TRBJ1-2; perhaps TRBD1 as D (6 bases). This CDR3 has 18 amino acids. V lost 1 base, J lost 3 bases, and 21 bases lay in between. Germline V gene data show CDR1 as SEHNR and CDR2 as FQNEAQ (reference sequence). The CDR3 protein is CASSLERKAQGWHYGYTF. CDR3 DNA: TGTGCCAGCAGCTTAGAGAGGAAGGCCCAGGGGTGGCACTATGGCTACACCTTC.

This clonotype was counted a few times. The rearrangement joins TRBV7-2 to TRBJ2-5; D possibly corresponds to TRBD1 (7 bases). Germline assignment: CDR1 SGHTA and CDR2 FQGNSA. CDR3 length: 16 residues. Trimming shortened V by 0 bases and J by 4 bases, and 15 bases separated the two germline ends. CDR3: CASSLAAQGGGETQYF. The CDR3 DNA is TGTGCCAGCAGCTTAGCGGCCCAGGGGGGTGGAGAGACCCAGTACTTC.

This clonotype has a count of ten or more. The chain links TRBV7-2 to TRBJ2-1; D unclear. Deletions cut 1 base from V and 3 bases from J, with 10 bases between. Germline lookup yields CDR1 SGHTA and CDR2 FQGNSA. This CDR3 has 15 amino acids. The CDR3 DNA follows: TGTGCCAGCAGCTTAGGGCAGAAGCTCTACAATGAGCAGTTCTTC. It specifies CASSLGQKLYNEQFF.

In this sample, this clonotype turned up a few times. V is TRBV2 and J is TRBJ2-5; D might be TRBD1 (6 bases). V was cut by 6 bases and J by 5 bases, with 10 bases left in between. The CDR3 totals 12 residues. Germline assignment: CDR1 SNHLY and CDR2 FYNNEI. The CDR3 protein is CASRATGETQYF. The CDR3 DNA follows: TGTGCCAGCAGGGCTACAGGGGAGACCCAGTACTTC. Full variable domain (outside the CDR3, taken from reference TRBV2 and TRBJ2-5): EPEVTQTPSHQVTQMGQEVILRCVPISNHLYFYWYRQILGQKVEFLVSFYNNEISEKSEIFDDQFSVERPDGSNFTLKIRSTKLEDSAMYFCASRATGETQYFGPGTRLLVL.

This clonotype was seen more than once but under ten times. V is TRBV6-2 or TRBV6-3 and J is TRBJ2-1; D is undetermined. This CDR3 region has 12 residues. V lost 3 bases to trimming and J lost 7 bases, with 7 bases between them. CDR1 and CDR2 from the germline V gene are MNHEY and SVGEGT. CDR3 loop: CASSYLRNEQFF. The CDR3 nucleotides are TGTGCCAGCAGTTATTTGAGAAATGAGCAGTTCTTC.

The chain links TRBV3-1 to TRBJ2-1, with 11 nucleotides matching TRBD2. The CDR3 runs to 18 residues. CDR1 is LGHDT and CDR2 is YNNKEL in the germline V gene (reference sequence). Trimming cost V 4 bases and J 7 bases; bases outside gene matches: 15. This CDR3 is CASSPSGGKGLGRNEQFF. The CDR3 DNA reads TGTGCCAGCAGCCCTAGCGGGGGGAAGGGTTTGGGAAGGAATGAGCAGTTCTTC.

J is TRBJ1-2 and V is TRBV10-3; D is ambiguous. Germline CDR1 is ENHRY and CDR2 is SYGVKD. The germline V and J ends were trimmed by 2 bases and 0 bases, with 10 bases remaining between them. The CDR3 extends over 15 amino acids. CDR3 bases: TGTGCCATCAGTGAGCAGCTTGCCGCTAACTATGGCTACACCTTC. Translation: CAISEQLAANYGYTF.

Points on this clonotype: At one of its ends the junction is not consistent with the germline gene, which may arise from a read error. The chain combines TRBV7-8 with TRBJ2-3, with D uncertain. This CDR3 has 12 amino acids. Germline V lookup: CDR1 SGHVS, CDR2 FQNEAQ. The DNA of the CDR3 is TGTGCCAGCGGCTTTTCCTCGGATACGCAGTATTTT. It codes for CASGFSSDTQYF. Looking up the rest from reference TRBV7-8 and TRBJ2-3 gives the full variable domain: GAGVSQSPRYKVAKRGQDVALRCDPISGHVSLFWYQQALGQGPEFLTYFQNEAQLDKSGLPSDRFFAERPEGSVSTLKIQRTQQEDSAVYLCASGFSSDTQYFGPGTRLTVL.

The chain recombines TRBV5-1 with TRBJ2-1; D possibly corresponds to TRBD1 (5 bases). Per the germline V gene, CDR1 is SGHRS and CDR2 is YFSETQ. The length of the CDR3 is 15 residues. V was trimmed by 4 bases and J by 5 bases, leaving 16 bases between them. The CDR3 sequence is CASSTDMAKDNEQFF. The CDR3 nucleotides read TGCGCCAGCAGCACGGACATGGCCAAGGACAATGAGCAGTTCTTC. Combining the CDR3 with reference TRBV5-1 and TRBJ2-1 gives the whole variable domain KAGVTQTPRYLIKTRGQQVTLSCSPISGHRSVSWYQQTPGQGLQFLFEYFSETQRNKGNFPGRFSGRQFSNSRSEMNVSTLELGDSALYLCASSTDMAKDNEQFFGPGTRLTVL.

This clonotype showed up just a few times. The chain has TRBV7-3 and TRBJ2-3, with 8 bases that match TRBD2. CDR1 is SGHTA and CDR2 is FQGTGA in the germline V gene. Trimming took 5 bases from V and 4 from J; bases not matched to a gene: 11. CDR3 length: 16 amino acids. In nucleotides, the CDR3 is TGTGCCAGCAGCCAAAGGGTGCGGGGGGAAGCAGATACGCAGTATTTT. Its protein product is CASSQRVRGEADTQYF.

The table lists this clonotype with a few counts. The V and J genes are TRBV20-1 and TRBJ1-5; D not resolved. The V end was cut by 2 bases, the J end by 3 bases, with 8 bases between. Looked up from germline, CDR1 is DFQATT and CDR2 is SNEGSKA (reference sequence). CDR3 length: 13 residues. The chain's CDR3 is CSARSVFNQPQHF. In nucleotides, the CDR3 is TGCAGTGCTAGATCGGTTTTCAATCAGCCCCAGCATTTT.

The CDR3 region has the DNA TGTGCCAGCAGACCTCAGGGGGCGATCGCCGGGGAGCTGTTTTTT. This encodes CASRPQGAIAGELFF. The V and J genes are TRBV7-2 and TRBJ2-2, with TRBD1 matching over 8 bases. There are 15 residues in the CDR3. Germline-derived CDR1 and CDR2 are SGHTA and FQGNSA. Germline trimming cut 6 bases from V and 6 bases from J; bases unmatched to any gene: 9. Drawing the rest from reference TRBV7-2 and TRBJ2-2, the complete variable domain is GAGVSQSPSNKVTEKGKDVELRCDPISGHTALYWYRQSLGQGLEFLIYFQGNSAPDKSGLPSDRFSAERTGGSVSTLTIQRTQQEDSAVYLCASRPQGAIAGELFFGEGSRLTVL.

This chain joins TRBV5-5 and TRBJ1-2, with D possibly being TRBD1 (6 bases). Per germline, CDR1 SGHKS and CDR2 YYEKEE (reference sequence). The CDR3 covers 14 residues. V gave up 4 bases and J gave up 12 bases, with 22 bases separating them. CDR3 bases: TGTGCCAGCAGCCCCCCGACGGGGGCGACTCGGGACACCTTC. Residues: CASSPPTGATRDTF.

The chain links TRBV3-1 to TRBJ2-7; 8 bases line up with TRBD2. Trimming cost V 4 bases and J 2 bases; bases outside gene matches: 10. CDR3 size: 16 residues. Germline CDR1 is LGHDT and CDR2 is YNNKEL (reference sequence). CDR3 sequence: CASSRTETSGPYEQYF. The CDR3 DNA follows: TGTGCCAGCAGCCGAACGGAAACTAGCGGTCCCTACGAGCAGTACTTC.